This TCR beta chain derives from a study of post-analysis software for immune sequencing data. The wider study: Disease courses included relapsing-remitting, secondary progressive and progressive-relapsing multiple sclerosis. Study findings and constraints: Patients carried roughly 5 TRBV segments more frequently than controls did, and TRBV5-6, TRBV5-1 and TRBV20-1 were among them. Among multiple sclerosis patients, normalized Chao1 diversity was significantly below that of controls.

Points on this clonotype: Its antigen is unknown.

Unique molecular identifiers were present in the TCR beta cDNA libraries. The source material, about 0.95 to 10 million T cells, gave rise to roughly 0.5 million cDNA molecules. Each CDR3 protein gets one entry after TCRdb re-called the PCR reads with MiXCR. The sample has hundreds of thousands of distinct CDR3 sequences, 25% to 30% seen once; the top ten hold approximately 0.6%. This CDR3 comprises 12 residues. Deletions cut 5 bases from V and 4 bases from J, with 12 bases between. The germline V gene encodes CDR1 DFQATT and CDR2 SNEGSKA (reference sequence). What was sequenced was blood. This receptor was taken from a girl aged 5 to 17 with multiple sclerosis. The chain uses TRBV20-1 and TRBJ2-7; D gene ambiguous. This chain's CDR3 is CSALRLEYEQYF. CDR3 in DNA: TGCAGTGCTTTACGACTGGAATACGAGCAGTACTTC.